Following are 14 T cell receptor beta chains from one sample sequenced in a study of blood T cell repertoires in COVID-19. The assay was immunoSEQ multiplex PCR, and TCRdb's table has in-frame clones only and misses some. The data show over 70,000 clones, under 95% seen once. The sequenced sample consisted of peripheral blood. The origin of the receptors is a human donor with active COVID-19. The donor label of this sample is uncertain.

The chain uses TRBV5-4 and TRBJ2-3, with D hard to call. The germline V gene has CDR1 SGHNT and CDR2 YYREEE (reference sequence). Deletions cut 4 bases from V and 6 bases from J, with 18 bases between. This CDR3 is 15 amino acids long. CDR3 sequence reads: CASSPEWVSTDTQYF. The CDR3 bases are TGTGCCAGCAGCCCGGAGTGGGTCTCCACGGATACGCAGTATTTT.

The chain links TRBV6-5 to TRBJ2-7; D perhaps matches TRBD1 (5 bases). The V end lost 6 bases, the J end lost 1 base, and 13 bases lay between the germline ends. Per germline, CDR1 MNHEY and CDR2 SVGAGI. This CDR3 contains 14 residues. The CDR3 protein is CASSMTDQSYEQYF. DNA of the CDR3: TGTGCCAGCAGCATGACAGACCAGTCCTACGAGCAGTACTTC.

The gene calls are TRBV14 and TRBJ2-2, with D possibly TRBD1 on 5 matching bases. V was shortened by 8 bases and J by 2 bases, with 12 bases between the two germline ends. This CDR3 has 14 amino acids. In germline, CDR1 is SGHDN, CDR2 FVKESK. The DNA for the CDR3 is TGTGCCAGCGCCAGGGCAGGAAACACCGGGGAGCTGTTTTTT. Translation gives CASARAGNTGELFF.

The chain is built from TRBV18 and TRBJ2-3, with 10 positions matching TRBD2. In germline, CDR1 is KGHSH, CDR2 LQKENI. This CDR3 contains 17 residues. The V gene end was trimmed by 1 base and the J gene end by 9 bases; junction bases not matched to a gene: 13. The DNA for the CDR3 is TGTGCCAGCTCACCACGCACTAGCGGGGACTTCAGCCGAACGCAGTATTTT. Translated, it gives CASSPRTSGDFSRTQYF.

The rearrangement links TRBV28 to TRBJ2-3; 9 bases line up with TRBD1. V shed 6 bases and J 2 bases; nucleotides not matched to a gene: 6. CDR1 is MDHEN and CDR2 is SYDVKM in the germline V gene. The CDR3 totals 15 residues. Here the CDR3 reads CASSLTGGITDTQYF. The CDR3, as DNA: TGTGCCAGCAGCCTTACAGGGGGCATCACAGATACGCAGTATTTT.

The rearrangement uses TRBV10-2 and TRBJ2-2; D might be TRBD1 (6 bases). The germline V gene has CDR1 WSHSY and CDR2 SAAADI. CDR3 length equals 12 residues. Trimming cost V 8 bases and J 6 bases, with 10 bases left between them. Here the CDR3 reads CASGDNPGELFF. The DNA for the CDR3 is TGCGCCAGCGGGGACAACCCCGGGGAGCTGTTTTTT.

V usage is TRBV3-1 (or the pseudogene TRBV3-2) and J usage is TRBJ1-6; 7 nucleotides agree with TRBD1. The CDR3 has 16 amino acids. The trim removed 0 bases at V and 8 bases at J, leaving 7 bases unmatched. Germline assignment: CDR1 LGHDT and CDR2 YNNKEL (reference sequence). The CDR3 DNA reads TGTGCCAGCAGCCAAGATTTAAGGACAGGATATTCACCCCTCCACTTT. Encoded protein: CASSQDLRTGYSPLHF.

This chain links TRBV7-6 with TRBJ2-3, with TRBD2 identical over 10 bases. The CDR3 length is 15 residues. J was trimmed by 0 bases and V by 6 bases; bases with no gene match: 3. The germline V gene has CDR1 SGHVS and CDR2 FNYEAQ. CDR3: CASRRSGGSTDTQYF. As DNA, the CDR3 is TGTGCCAGCAGACGTAGCGGGGGGAGCACAGATACGCAGTATTTT.

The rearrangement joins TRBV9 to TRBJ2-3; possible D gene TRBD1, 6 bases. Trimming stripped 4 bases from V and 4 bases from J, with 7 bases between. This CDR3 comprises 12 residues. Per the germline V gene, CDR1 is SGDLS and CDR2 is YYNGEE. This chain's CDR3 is CASSSGADTQYF. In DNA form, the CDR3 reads TGTGCCAGCAGCTCAGGGGCAGATACGCAGTATTTT.

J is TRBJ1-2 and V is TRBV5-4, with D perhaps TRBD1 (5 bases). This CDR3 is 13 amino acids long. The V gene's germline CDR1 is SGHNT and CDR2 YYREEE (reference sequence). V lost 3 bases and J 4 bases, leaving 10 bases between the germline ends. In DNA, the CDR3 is TGTGCCAGCAGCTCGCAGGGCATCTATGGCTACACCTTC. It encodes CASSSQGIYGYTF.

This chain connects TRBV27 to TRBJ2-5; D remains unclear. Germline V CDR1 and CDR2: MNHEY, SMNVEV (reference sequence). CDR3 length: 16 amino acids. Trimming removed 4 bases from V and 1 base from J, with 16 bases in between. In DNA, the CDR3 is TGTGCCAGCAGTTCCCTGGCGGCCGGCCCCCAAGAGACCCAGTACTTC. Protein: CASSSLAAGPQETQYF.

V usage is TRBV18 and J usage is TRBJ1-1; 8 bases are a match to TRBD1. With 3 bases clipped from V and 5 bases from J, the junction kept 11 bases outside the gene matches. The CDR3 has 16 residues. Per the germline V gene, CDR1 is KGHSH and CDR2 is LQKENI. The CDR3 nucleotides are TGTGCCAGCTCACCCCTCATGGGGACAGGACCGACTGAAGCTTTCTTT. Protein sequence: CASSPLMGTGPTEAFF. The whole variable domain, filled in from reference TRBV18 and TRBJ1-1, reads NAGVMQNPRHLVRRRGQEARLRCSPMKGHSHVYWYRQLPEEGLKFMVYLQKENIIDESGMPKERFSAEFPKEGPSILRIQQVVRGDSAAYFCASSPLMGTGPTEAFFGQGTRLTVV.

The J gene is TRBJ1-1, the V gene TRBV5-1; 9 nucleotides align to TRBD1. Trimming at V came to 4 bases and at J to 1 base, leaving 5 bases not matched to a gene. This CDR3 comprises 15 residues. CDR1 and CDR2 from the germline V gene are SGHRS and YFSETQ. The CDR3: CASSAGTGSNTEAFF. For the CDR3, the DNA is TGCGCCAGCAGCGCCGGGACAGGGTCGAACACTGAAGCTTTCTTT.

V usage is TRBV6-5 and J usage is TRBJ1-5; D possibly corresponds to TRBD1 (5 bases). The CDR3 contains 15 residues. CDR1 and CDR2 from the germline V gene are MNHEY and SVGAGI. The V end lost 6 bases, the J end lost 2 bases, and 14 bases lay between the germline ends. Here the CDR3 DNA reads TGTGCCAGCAGATTTTCGGGGGATGGCAATCAGCCCCAGCATTTT. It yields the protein CASRFSGDGNQPQHF.